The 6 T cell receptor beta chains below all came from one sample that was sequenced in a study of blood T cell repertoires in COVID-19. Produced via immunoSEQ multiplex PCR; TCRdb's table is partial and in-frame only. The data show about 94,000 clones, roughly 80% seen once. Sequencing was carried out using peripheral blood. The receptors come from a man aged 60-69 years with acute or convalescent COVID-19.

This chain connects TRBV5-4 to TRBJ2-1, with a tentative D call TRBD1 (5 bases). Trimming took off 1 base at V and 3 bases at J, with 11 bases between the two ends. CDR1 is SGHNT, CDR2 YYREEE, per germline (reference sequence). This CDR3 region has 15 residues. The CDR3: CASSLSFDSYNEQFF. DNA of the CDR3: TGTGCCAGCAGCTTGTCTTTCGACAGCTACAATGAGCAGTTCTTC.

CDR3 loop: CASTSRDFQNTEAFF. The CDR3 DNA is TGTGCCAGCACCTCACGGGACTTTCAGAACACTGAAGCTTTCTTT. The chain carries TRBV5-5 and TRBJ1-1; a possible D gene is TRBD1 (5 bases). This CDR3 region has 15 residues. Germline V gene data show CDR1 as SGHKS and CDR2 as YYEKEE (reference sequence). V shed 6 bases and J shed 1 base, with 16 bases lying between them.

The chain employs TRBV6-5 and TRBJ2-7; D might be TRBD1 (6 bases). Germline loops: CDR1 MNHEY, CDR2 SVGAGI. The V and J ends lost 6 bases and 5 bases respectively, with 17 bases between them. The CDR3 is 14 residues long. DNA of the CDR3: TGTGCCAGCAGCCTCACAGGGATCGTGCACGAGCAGTACTTC. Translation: CASSLTGIVHEQYF.

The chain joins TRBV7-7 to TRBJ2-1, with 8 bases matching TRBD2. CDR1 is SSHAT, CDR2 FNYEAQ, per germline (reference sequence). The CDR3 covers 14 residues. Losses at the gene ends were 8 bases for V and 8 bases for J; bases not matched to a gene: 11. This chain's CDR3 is CASAEVAGLDEQFF. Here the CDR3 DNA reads TGTGCCAGCGCCGAGGTAGCGGGGTTAGATGAGCAGTTCTTC.

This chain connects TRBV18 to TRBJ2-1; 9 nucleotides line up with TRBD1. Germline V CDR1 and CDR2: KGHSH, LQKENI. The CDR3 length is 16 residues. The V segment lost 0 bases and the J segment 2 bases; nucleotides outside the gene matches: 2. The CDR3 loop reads CASSPPRQGAYNEQFF. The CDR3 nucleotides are TGTGCCAGCTCACCACCGAGACAGGGGGCCTACAATGAGCAGTTCTTC.

Here the CDR3 DNA reads TGTGCCAGTAGTAAAGATCAGGGCGACTATGGCTACACCTTC. This codes for CASSKDQGDYGYTF. This chain uses TRBV19 with TRBJ1-2; D might be TRBD1 (5 bases). CDR1 LNHDA and CDR2 SQIVND come from the germline V gene (reference sequence). The CDR3 consists of 14 residues. V lost 4 bases to trimming and J lost 3 bases, with 12 bases between them. The whole variable domain, filled in from reference TRBV19 and TRBJ1-2, reads DGGITQSPKYLFRKEGQNVTLSCEQNLNHDAMYWYRQDPGQGLRLIYYSQIVNDFQKGDIAEGYSVSREKKESFPLTVTSAQKNPTAFYLCASSKDQGDYGYTFGSGTRLTVV.